The 21 T cell receptor beta chains in this list originate from one sample, sequenced in a study of radiation and T cells in renal cell carcinoma. Sequenced by immunoSEQ multiplex PCR; TCRdb stores in-frame clones only, minus some. This sample has 23,000 or so clones, with nearly 60% found just once. Noted treatment: treatment-naive control, cytoreductive nephrectomy. The sample consisted of tumor tissue, taken from a patient whose treatment was nephrectomy without radiotherapy. Receptors were obtained from a man aged 35 to 55 with renal cell carcinoma.

This chain joins TRBV10-3 and TRBJ1-1; D unresolved. Between the trimmed V and J ends, which lost 3 bases and 4 bases, there was a span of 6 bases. CDR1 and CDR2 from the germline V gene are ENHRY and SYGVKD. CDR3 length: 12 residues. CDR3 amino acids: CAISDGPTEAFF. As DNA, the CDR3 is TGTGCCATCAGTGACGGGCCCACTGAAGCTTTCTTT.

In its sample, this clone ranks as large. The CDR3 spells CASSLAHGGTEAFF. DNA for the CDR3: TGTGCCAGCAGCTTAGCGCATGGGGGAACTGAAGCTTTCTTT. V is TRBV7-2 and J is TRBJ1-1; a possible D gene is TRBD1 (5 bases). The CDR3 sequence is 14 residues long. CDR1 and CDR2 from the germline V gene are SGHTA and FQGNSA. Trimming left V 0 bases short and J 5 bases short, with 10 bases between.

The V and J genes are TRBV5-1 and TRBJ2-7; D not certain. The CDR3 is 14 residues long. Germline CDR1 reads SGHRS; CDR2 reads YFSETQ. V was clipped by 0 bases and J by 2 bases, with 9 bases between them. The CDR3 reads CASSLEPGPYEQYV. CDR3 coding DNA: TGCGCCAGCAGCTTGGAGCCTGGGCCCTACGAGCAGTACGTC.

V is TRBV4-2 and J is TRBJ2-6; no firm D call. The CDR3 extends over 17 amino acids. CDR1 and CDR2 from the germline V gene are LGHNA and YNFKEQ. The germline V and J ends were trimmed by 0 bases and 0 bases, with 9 bases remaining between them. The CDR3 bases are TGTGCCAGCAGCCAAGATTGGCAGAACTCTGGGGCCAACGTCCTGACTTTC. Protein sequence: CASSQDWQNSGANVLTF.

This chain joins TRBV6-5 and TRBJ1-5, with D perhaps matching TRBD1 (5 bases). Trimming shortened V by 5 bases and J by 4 bases, and 9 bases separated the two germline ends. From germline, CDR1 is MNHEY and CDR2 SVGAGI. The CDR3 totals 13 residues. The CDR3 loop reads CASSPQGNQPQHF. DNA for the CDR3: TGTGCCAGCAGTCCCCAGGGAAATCAGCCCCAGCATTTT.

The V and J genes are TRBV18 and TRBJ2-4; D tentatively reads TRBD1 or TRBD2 (5 bases each). The germline V and J ends were trimmed by 0 bases and 3 bases, with 12 bases remaining between them. CDR3 length: 16 residues. The germline V gene has CDR1 KGHSH and CDR2 LQKENI. CDR3 in amino acids: CASSPPGGAGKNIQYF. The CDR3 DNA reads as TGTGCCAGCTCACCACCAGGTGGGGCGGGCAAAAACATTCAGTACTTC.

The chain has TRBV5-1 and TRBJ2-2, with D perhaps matching TRBD1 or TRBD2 (5 bases each). This CDR3 has 14 amino acids. The germline V gene has CDR1 SGHRS and CDR2 YFSETQ. The V and J ends lost 6 bases and 11 bases respectively, with 20 bases between them. CDR3 nucleotides: TGCGCCAGCACCTTTGGTGGGGGTTACGGTGAGCTGTTTTTT. This sequence encodes CASTFGGGYGELFF.

This rearrangement joins TRBV4-2 to TRBJ1-6, with 8 nucleotides matching TRBD1. V dropped 1 base and J dropped 9; count of bases not matched to a gene: 5. The CDR3 spans 15 residues. Germline loops: CDR1 LGHNA, CDR2 YNFKEQ. CDR3 coding DNA: TGTGCCAGCAGCCAAGGGGCAGGGGGCAGTTCACCCCTCCACTTT. Residues: CASSQGAGGSSPLHF.

The V gene is TRBV15, the J gene TRBJ2-5; weak D call: TRBD1 (6 bases). From germline, CDR1 is LNHNV and CDR2 YYDKDF (reference sequence). The CDR3 has 16 amino acids. Trimming left V 0 bases short and J 3 bases short, with 14 bases between. DNA for the CDR3: TGTGCCACCAGCAGAGATCGTGGGGGCTGGGAAGAGACCCAGTACTTC. Translated: CATSRDRGGWEETQYF.

The rearrangement links TRBV10-3 to TRBJ1-1; TRBD1 matches 7 bases. The CDR3 consists of 15 residues. J gave up 0 bases and V 2 bases, and 3 bases lay outside the gene matches. The germline gives CDR1 ENHRY, CDR2 SYGVKD. For the CDR3, the DNA is TGTGCCATCAGTGAGGCCACAGGGGTGAACACTGAAGCTTTCTTT. It specifies CAISEATGVNTEAFF.

V usage is TRBV19 and J usage is TRBJ1-5; no firm D call. The CDR3 runs 15 residues. Germline CDR1 is LNHDA and CDR2 is SQIVND (reference sequence). V was pared by 5 bases and J by 2 bases, with 13 bases between. The DNA of the CDR3 is TGTGCCAGTAGTTCACAACGGAGGGGCAATCAGCCCCAGCATTTT. It specifies CASSSQRRGNQPQHF.

This clone was observed a single time. The chain links TRBV11-2 to TRBJ1-2; 8 bases line up with TRBD1. Germline-derived CDR1 and CDR2 are SGHAT and FQNNGV. V shed 1 base, J shed 6 bases, and the junction held 4 bases outside the gene matches. There are 14 residues in the CDR3. The DNA of the CDR3 is TGTGCCAGCAGCTTAGCAGGGGGCGCGGATGGCTACACCTTC. It is translated as CASSLAGGADGYTF. Variable domain in full (rest from reference TRBV11-2 and TRBJ1-2): EAGVAQSPRYKIIEKRQSVAFWCNPISGHATLYWYQQILGQGPKLLIQFQNNGVVDDSQLPKDRFSAERLKGVDSTLKIQPAKLEDSAVYLCASSLAGGADGYTFGSGTRLTVV.

The V gene is TRBV5-5, the J gene TRBJ2-3, with TRBD2 identical over 8 bases. The ends lost 3 bases at V and 4 bases at J; junction bases unmatched: 13. CDR3 length: 17 residues. From germline, CDR1 is SGHKS and CDR2 YYEKEE (reference sequence). CDR3 sequence: CASSSNIQRGFPDTQYF. The CDR3 DNA reads TGTGCCAGCAGCTCGAATATCCAGCGGGGGTTCCCAGATACGCAGTATTTT.

The chain uses TRBV5-6 and TRBJ2-2; D might be TRBD1 (5 bases). The CDR3 has 15 residues. The germline CDR1 and CDR2 sequences are SGHDT and YYEEEE. V lost 4 bases, J lost 4 bases, and 14 bases lay in between. For the CDR3, the DNA is TGTGCCAGCAGCGGCCCGGACATTTCCACCGGGGAGCTGTTTTTT. The encoded protein is CASSGPDISTGELFF.

In its sample, this clone was seen once. This chain links TRBV6-1 with TRBJ1-2; 8 nucleotides agree with TRBD1. The CDR3 runs 16 residues. Germline V lookup: CDR1 MNHNS, CDR2 SASEGT. J was trimmed by 7 bases and V by 4 bases; bases with no gene match: 14. CDR3 region: CASSGFLNGDRTGYTF. The CDR3 DNA is TGTGCCAGCAGTGGGTTCCTCAACGGGGACAGGACTGGCTACACCTTC.

In its sample, this clone was seen once. This chain joins TRBV7-2 and TRBJ2-2; 10 positions agree with TRBD2. V gave up 3 bases and J gave up 1 base; unmatched junction bases: 5. From germline, CDR1 is SGHTA and CDR2 FQGNSA. This CDR3 region has 17 residues. CDR3: CASSLDWTSGNTGELFF. DNA of the CDR3: TGTGCCAGCAGCTTGGACTGGACTAGCGGGAACACCGGGGAGCTGTTTTTT.

This clone occurred many times. This rearrangement joins TRBV4-2 to TRBJ1-1; no firm D call. Trimming cost V 0 bases and J 1 base, with 3 bases left between them. The germline V gene has CDR1 LGHNA and CDR2 YNFKEQ. The CDR3 contains 13 residues. CDR3 sequence (DNA): TGTGCCAGCAGCCAAGAGAGGAACACTGAAGCTTTCTTT. This codes for CASSQERNTEAFF.

The chain uses TRBV7-9 and TRBJ2-7; unclear D gene. Germline CDR1 SEHNR, CDR2 FQNEAQ (reference sequence). The CDR3 is 12 residues long. Trimming took off 1 base at V and 6 bases at J, with 7 bases between the two ends. The CDR3 coding sequence is TGTGCCAGCAGCTTAGGGACGACCGAGCAGTACTTC. Translation gives CASSLGTTEQYF.

The chain links TRBV19 to TRBJ1-1, with D possibly being TRBD1 (6 bases). The ends were cut back, 7 bases at V and 0 bases at J, with 9 bases in the middle. This CDR3 is built from 13 residues. CDR1 and CDR2 from the germline V gene are LNHDA and SQIVND (reference sequence). The CDR3 DNA sequence: TGTGCCAGTACAGACAGGATGAACACTGAAGCTTTCTTT. As protein: CASTDRMNTEAFF. Using reference TRBV19 and TRBJ1-1 for the parts outside the CDR3, the full variable domain is DGGITQSPKYLFRKEGQNVTLSCEQNLNHDAMYWYRQDPGQGLRLIYYSQIVNDFQKGDIAEGYSVSREKKESFPLTVTSAQKNPTAFYLCASTDRMNTEAFFGQGTRLTVV.

The chain links TRBV15 to TRBJ2-2; 12 bases are shared with TRBD2. This CDR3 has 18 amino acids. The germline V gene encodes CDR1 LNHNV and CDR2 YYDKDF (reference sequence). The V gene end was trimmed by 1 base and the J gene end by 1 base; junction bases not matched to a gene: 4. The CDR3 sequence is CATSRASSGRGNTGELFF. For the CDR3, the DNA is TGTGCCACCAGCAGAGCGTCTAGCGGGAGGGGGAACACCGGGGAGCTGTTTTTT.

On this clone itself: Germline and junction disagree at one end, which may indicate a read error. The V and J genes are TRBV10-3 and TRBJ2-2; 10 nucleotides align to TRBD1. In germline, CDR1 is ENHRY, CDR2 SYGVKD. The CDR3 spans 16 residues. This CDR3 is CAISTKGQGNAGELFF. As DNA, the CDR3 is TGTGCCATCAGCACAAAGGGACAGGGGAACGCCGGGGAGCTGTTTTTT.